This T cell receptor beta chain appears in the sequencing data of a study of T cell responses to AZD1222 COVID-19 vaccine. General study points: Clonal diversity was possibly underestimated, and white British individuals and females predominated among donors. Baseline seropositives among AZD1222 recipients totaled only 5 to 7. Spike-specific TCR breadth and depth rose after two AZD1222 doses.

The CDR3 runs to 12 residues. Germline V gene sequence: CDR1 SGDLS, CDR2 YYNGEE. V was clipped by 0 bases and J by 9 bases; unmatched bases: 0. Profiled with immunoSEQ multiplex PCR; TCRdb holds only in-frame clones, not every one. The sample yields about 150,000 clones, over 85% seen once. With respect to this clone: Its specificity is not known.

The rearrangement links TRBV9 to TRBJ2-1; 7 positions agree with TRBD2. The sequence was obtained from an adult in good health. Sequencing used peripheral blood, obtained on day 0 of AZD1222 vaccination. The CDR3 loop reads CASSVGEGEQFF. The CDR3 DNA sequence: TGTGCCAGCAGCGTAGGGGAGGGTGAGCAGTTCTTC.